This passage covers 16 T cell receptor beta chains from one sample sequenced in a study of blood T cell repertoires in COVID-19. Method: immunoSEQ multiplex PCR; TCRdb's copy keeps in-frame clones and lacks some. The sample has some 100,000 clones, around 79% seen once. Sequencing input: peripheral blood. These receptors were collected from a man aged 45-65 years with acute or convalescent COVID-19.

This chain uses TRBV3-1 (or the pseudogene TRBV3-2) with TRBJ2-2, with TRBD1 as a possible D gene (5 bases). The CDR3 has 13 residues. The V gene's germline CDR1 is LGHDT and CDR2 YNNKEL (reference sequence). V lost 4 bases to trimming and J lost 3 bases, with 6 bases between them. CDR3 loop: CASSRRDTGELFF. The CDR3 DNA reads TGTGCCAGCAGCCGCAGGGACACCGGGGAGCTGTTTTTT.

This clone was counted a few times. The chain couples TRBV7-6 to TRBJ2-5; D is possibly TRBD1 (6 bases). Trimming removed 5 bases from V and 4 bases from J, with 17 bases in between. Looked up from germline, CDR1 is SGHVS and CDR2 is FNYEAQ. The length of the CDR3 is 15 residues. The CDR3 coding sequence is TGTGCCAGCAGCCCAACGGTACAGGGTTCAGAGACCCAGTACTTC. Its protein product is CASSPTVQGSETQYF.

This sequence joins TRBV3-1 (or the pseudogene TRBV3-2) and TRBJ1-6; 8 positions agree with TRBD1. With V trimmed by 2 bases and J by 0 bases, 3 bases remained unmatched. This CDR3 comprises 17 residues. Germline loops: CDR1 LGHDT, CDR2 YNNKEL (reference sequence). The CDR3 sequence is CASSQRTGNSYNSPLHF. CDR3 nucleotide sequence: TGTGCCAGCAGCCAACGGACAGGGAACTCCTATAATTCACCCCTCCACTTT.

The chain combines TRBV9 with TRBJ1-6; D perhaps matches TRBD1 (6 bases). Germline CDR1 reads SGDLS; CDR2 reads YYNGEE. Trimming removed 0 bases from V and 7 bases from J, with 11 bases in between. This CDR3 has 15 residues. CDR3 sequence (DNA): TGTGCCAGCAGCGTAGAAGAGGGGGAGAATTCACCCCTCCACTTT. It is translated as CASSVEEGENSPLHF.

The chain employs TRBV18 and TRBJ2-7; 8 nucleotides align to TRBD1. Germline V gives CDR1 KGHSH, CDR2 LQKENI. The CDR3 covers 15 residues. V lost 2 bases and J lost 3; bases outside the gene matches: 6. CDR3 DNA: TGTGCCAGCTCACCATCCAGGGGGCTTATCTACGAGCAGTACTTC. It specifies CASSPSRGLIYEQYF.

The chain recombines TRBV19 with TRBJ1-1, with 9 bases lining up with TRBD1. Germline loops: CDR1 LNHDA, CDR2 SQIVND (reference sequence). CDR3 length equals 14 residues. Trimming at V came to 8 bases and at J to 5 bases, leaving 9 bases not matched to a gene. The CDR3 nucleotides are TGTGCCAGTCGAACGGACAGGGGAGGAACTGAAGCTTTCTTT. This sequence encodes CASRTDRGGTEAFF.

This clone was seen only once. The gene calls are TRBV6-5 and TRBJ1-5, with 7 bases fitting TRBD1. This CDR3 is built from 15 residues. The germline gives CDR1 MNHEY, CDR2 SVGAGI. With 6 bases clipped from V and 6 bases from J, the junction kept 11 bases outside the gene matches. The CDR3 loop reads CASSPQGLTGQPQHF. In nucleotides, the CDR3 is TGTGCCAGCAGCCCACAGGGGCTTACCGGTCAGCCCCAGCATTTT.

This clone was picked up a small number of times. This chain connects TRBV4-2 to TRBJ2-1; the match to TRBD2 covers 8 bases. CDR3 size: 15 residues. CDR1 is LGHNA, CDR2 YNFKEQ, per germline. After removal of 1 base from V and 9 bases from J, the junction contained 8 bases not matched to a gene. The CDR3 here is CASSQAAGVSGEQFF. CDR3 in DNA: TGTGCCAGCAGCCAAGCAGCGGGAGTCTCAGGTGAGCAGTTCTTC.

This sequence joins TRBV5-1 and TRBJ2-7; perhaps TRBD2 as D (5 bases). V was shortened by 7 bases and J by 4 bases, with 12 bases between the two germline ends. The CDR3 is 12 residues long. Germline V gene lookup returns CDR1 SGHRS and CDR2 YFSETQ. Here the CDR3 reads CASSPLGYEQYF. CDR3 coding DNA: TGCGCCAGCTCTCCACTAGGGTACGAGCAGTACTTC.

The chain combines TRBV11-3 with TRBJ2-5; 9 bases are shared with TRBD1. The CDR3 is 15 residues long. Germline trimming cut 6 bases from V and 2 bases from J; bases unmatched to any gene: 7. Germline assignment: CDR1 SGHNT and CDR2 YENEEA. For the CDR3, the DNA is TGTGCCAGCAGTTTGACCGGGACAGGGCAAGAGACCCAGTACTTC. Amino acids: CASSLTGTGQETQYF.

The CDR3 loop is CATGGGRDNEQFF. CDR3 nucleotides: TGTGCCACCGGAGGGGGCCGGGACAATGAGCAGTTCTTC. This chain uses TRBV28 with TRBJ2-1; D is perhaps TRBD1 (7 bases). V was clipped by 10 bases and J by 5 bases, with 15 bases between them. The germline gives CDR1 MDHEN, CDR2 SYDVKM. This CDR3 has 13 amino acids. Full variable domain (missing parts from reference TRBV28 and TRBJ2-1): DVKVTQSSRYLVKRTGEKVFLECVQDMDHENMFWYRQDPGLGLRLIYFSYDVKMKEKGDIPEGYSVSREKKERFSLILESASTNQTSMYLCATGGGRDNEQFFGPGTRLTVL.

The V gene is TRBV4-1, the J gene TRBJ2-3, with 9 bases identical to TRBD2. V dropped 4 bases and J dropped 1; count of bases not matched to a gene: 9. CDR3 length: 17 amino acids. CDR1 is MGHRA and CDR2 is YSYEKL in the germline V gene. Here the CDR3 reads CASSPGTSYIGTDTQYF. The CDR3 bases are TGCGCCAGCAGCCCCGGGACTAGCTATATCGGCACAGATACGCAGTATTTT.

The chain couples TRBV5-1 to TRBJ1-4; no firm D call. Germline loops: CDR1 SGHRS, CDR2 YFSETQ. V was clipped by 4 bases and J by 3 bases, with 13 bases between them. The CDR3 is made up of 15 amino acids. Written as DNA, the CDR3 is TGCGCCAGCAGCCTTTTCGCGGGTGCTAATGAAAAACTGTTTTTT. Translating gives CASSLFAGANEKLFF.

The rearrangement links TRBV5-6 to TRBJ2-5; TRBD1 matches at 11 bases. This CDR3 has 15 residues. CDR1 and CDR2 (germline): SGHDT, YYEEEE. The junction had 8 bases not matched to a gene; V was cut back by 5 bases and J by 5 bases. This chain's CDR3 is CASRMDRGRGETQYF. In nucleotides, the CDR3 is TGTGCCAGCAGAATGGACAGGGGGCGCGGGGAGACCCAGTACTTC.

The rearrangement joins TRBV12-3 or TRBV12-4 to TRBJ2-7; D may be TRBD2 (5 bases). Trimming took off 4 bases at V and 5 bases at J, with 6 bases between the two ends. This CDR3 comprises 11 residues. The CDR3 region is CASSSRDEQYF. The CDR3 coding sequence is TGTGCCAGCAGTTCGCGGGACGAGCAGTACTTC.

The chain has TRBV18 and TRBJ1-2; 8 nucleotides match TRBD1. CDR1 is KGHSH, CDR2 LQKENI, per germline. With 5 bases clipped from V and 13 bases from J, the junction kept 6 bases outside the gene matches. The CDR3 length is 11 residues. Here the CDR3 DNA reads TGTGCCAGCTCAGCCGGACAGGGATTCACCTTC. Amino acid sequence: CASSAGQGFTF.